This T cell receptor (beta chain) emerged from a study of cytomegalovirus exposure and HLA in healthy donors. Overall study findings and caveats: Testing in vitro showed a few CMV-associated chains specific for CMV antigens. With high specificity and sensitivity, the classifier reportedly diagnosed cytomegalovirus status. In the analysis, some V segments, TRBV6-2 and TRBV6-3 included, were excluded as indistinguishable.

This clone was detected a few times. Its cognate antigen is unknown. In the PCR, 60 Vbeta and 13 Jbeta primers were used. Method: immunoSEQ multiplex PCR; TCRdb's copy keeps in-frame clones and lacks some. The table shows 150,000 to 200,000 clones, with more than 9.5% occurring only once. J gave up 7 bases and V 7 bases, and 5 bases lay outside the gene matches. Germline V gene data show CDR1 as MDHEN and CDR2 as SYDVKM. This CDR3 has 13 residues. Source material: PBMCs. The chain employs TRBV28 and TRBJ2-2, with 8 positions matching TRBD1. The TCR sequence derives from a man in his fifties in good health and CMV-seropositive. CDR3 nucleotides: TGTGCCAGCAAGTCAGGGGGCCTCGGGGAGCTGTTTTTT. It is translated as CASKSGGLGELFF.